The 18 T cell receptor beta chains presented below share a single source sample, sequenced in a study of sequential checkpoint blockade in melanoma. Documented treatment: randomized to nivolumab then ipilimumab (arm A) or the reverse (arm B). TCRdb's table, derived via immunoSEQ multiplex PCR, lists solely in-frame clones and lacks some. This sample has some 13,000 clones; roughly 23% occur once, and the top ten carry approximately 6.5%. The sample here was tumor tissue (inferred from file names), taken from a patient given nivolumab and ipilimumab in sequence. The receptor set was obtained from a human donor with melanoma.

Only a few counts were recorded for this clone. This rearrangement joins TRBV11-3 to TRBJ2-1; the match to TRBD1 covers 10 bases. The V gene's germline CDR1 is SGHNT and CDR2 YENEEA. The V gene end was trimmed by 5 bases and the J gene end by 8 bases; junction bases not matched to a gene: 9. This CDR3 contains 15 residues. In DNA, the CDR3 is TGTGCCAGCAGCAAACGACAGGGGGCTATGGATGAGCAGTTCTTC. Its translation: CASSKRQGAMDEQFF.

This clone rates as medium-sized. The chain recombines TRBV19 with TRBJ1-2; TRBD1 agrees at 9 bases. Losses at the gene ends were 6 bases for V and 7 bases for J; bases not matched to a gene: 9. The length of the CDR3 is 14 residues. Germline-derived CDR1 and CDR2 are LNHDA and SQIVND (reference sequence). The CDR3 here is CASSLQGARRGYTF. The CDR3 DNA reads TGTGCCAGTAGCCTACAGGGGGCGCGTCGTGGCTACACCTTC.

The chain is built from TRBV19 and TRBJ2-2, with 7 bases fitting TRBD2. J was trimmed by 5 bases and V by 7 bases; bases with no gene match: 13. Germline loops: CDR1 LNHDA, CDR2 SQIVND (reference sequence). The CDR3 has 16 residues. The CDR3 nucleotides read TGTGCCAGTATGGGGGGAGCGGGAAGTGGAACCGGGGAGCTGTTTTTT. It encodes CASMGGAGSGTGELFF.

This clone occurred a few times. CDR3 DNA: TGTGCCAGCAGCCAACCGGGGAGATGGGAGACCCAGTACTTC. Protein: CASSQPGRWETQYF. This chain links TRBV7-6 with TRBJ2-5, with D maybe TRBD2 (5 bases). Trimming left V 5 bases short and J 5 bases short, with 15 bases between. CDR1 is SGHVS, CDR2 FNYEAQ, per germline. The CDR3 length is 14 residues. Variable domain in full (rest from reference TRBV7-6 and TRBJ2-5): GAGVSQSPRYKVTKRGQDVALRCDPISGHVSLYWYRQALGQGPEFLTYFNYEAQQDKSGLPNDRFSAERPEGSISTLTIQRTEQRDSAMYRCASSQPGRWETQYFGPGTRLLVL.

This clone was detected a few times. The chain couples TRBV25-1 to TRBJ1-4; no firm D call. CDR1 is MGHDK and CDR2 is SYGVNS in the germline V gene. The CDR3 extends over 13 amino acids. Trimming removed 6 bases at V and 7 bases at J, with 12 bases between. CDR3 region: CASRDYATEKLFF. The CDR3 DNA is TGTGCCAGCAGGGACTATGCGACTGAAAAACTGTTTTTT.

There are a few counts of this clone. The rearrangement joins TRBV9 to TRBJ1-1; maybe TRBD1 (6 bases). Germline CDR1 is SGDLS and CDR2 is YYNGEE. This CDR3 is built from 13 residues. Trimming removed 6 bases from V and 5 bases from J, with 14 bases in between. CDR3 sequence: CASIDERGTEAFF. The CDR3 DNA follows: TGTGCCAGCATCGACGAGAGGGGGACTGAAGCTTTCTTT.

This clone has only a few counts. The chain recombines TRBV7-5 with TRBJ2-3. TRBV7-5 is recorded as a pseudogene. This CDR3 has 17 residues. CDR3 coding DNA: TGTGCCAGCAGCTTAACTCCCGCCAGATCAAGCACAGATACGCAGTATTTT. Protein: CASSLTPARSSTDTQYF.

The chain recombines TRBV29-1 with TRBJ1-4, with 8 bases fitting TRBD1. Per the germline V gene, CDR1 is SQVTM and CDR2 is ANQGSEA. V was clipped by 3 bases and J by 11 bases; unmatched bases: 11. The CDR3 is 14 amino acids. CDR3 residues: CSVEVRQGADKLFF. In DNA form, the CDR3 reads TGCAGCGTTGAGGTCCGGCAGGGGGCGGACAAACTGTTTTTT.

In its sample, this clone was seen a few times. The J gene is TRBJ1-2, the V gene TRBV19, with 10 bases that match TRBD1. The germline V gene encodes CDR1 LNHDA and CDR2 SQIVND (reference sequence). Trimming cost V 7 bases and J 7 bases; bases outside gene matches: 6. CDR3 length equals 13 residues. The CDR3 sequence: CASMGQGMRGYTF. DNA for the CDR3: TGTGCCAGTATGGGACAGGGGATGCGTGGCTACACCTTC. The full variable domain, with the rest looked up from reference TRBV19 and TRBJ1-2, is DGGITQSPKYLFRKEGQNVTLSCEQNLNHDAMYWYRQDPGQGLRLIYYSQIVNDFQKGDIAEGYSVSREKKESFPLTVTSAQKNPTAFYLCASMGQGMRGYTFGSGTRLTVV.

This clone appeared many times. The rearrangement uses TRBV4-1 and TRBJ1-2, with D perhaps TRBD1 (6 bases). V lost 0 bases to trimming and J lost 5 bases, with 13 bases between them. This CDR3 spans 15 amino acids. Germline-derived CDR1 and CDR2 are MGHRA and YSYEKL. The CDR3 spells CASSQDWGASYGYTF. CDR3 DNA: TGCGCCAGCAGCCAAGACTGGGGGGCTAGTTATGGCTACACCTTC.

This clone appeared a few times. V and J are TRBV11-3 and TRBJ1-5; D unresolved. Germline CDR1 is SGHNT and CDR2 is YENEEA. This CDR3 has 15 amino acids. Trimming cost V 5 bases and J 6 bases, with 17 bases left between them. The CDR3 loop is CASSPTGGEGQPQHF. In DNA form, the CDR3 reads TGTGCCAGCAGCCCCACCGGCGGGGAAGGTCAGCCCCAGCATTTT.

This clone was detected only a few times. This chain joins TRBV7-1 and TRBJ1-2; 8 bases fit TRBD1. TRBV7-1 is marked as an open reading frame, function uncertain. The V and J ends lost 4 bases and 8 bases, in that order; junction bases with no gene match: 6. This CDR3 spans 13 amino acids. The CDR3 region is CASSFPDRGGYTF. CDR3 nucleotide sequence: TGTGCCAGCAGCTTCCCCGACAGGGGCGGCTACACCTTC.

The genes are TRBV9 and TRBJ1-2; perhaps TRBD1 as D (6 bases). CDR1 SGDLS and CDR2 YYNGEE come from the germline V gene. Deletions cut 5 bases from V and 3 bases from J, with 14 bases between. The CDR3 loop spans 14 amino acids. CDR3 sequence reads: CASRLQGGDYGYTF. The DNA of the CDR3 is TGTGCCAGCAGGCTACAGGGCGGTGACTATGGCTACACCTTC.

This chain connects TRBV6-8 to TRBJ2-2, with D perhaps TRBD2 (5 bases). The germline V gene encodes CDR1 MNHGY and CDR2 SAAAGT. V dropped 8 bases and J dropped 1 base, with 8 bases sitting between them. The CDR3 has 13 residues. CDR3 sequence: CASDRGNTGELFF. The CDR3 nucleotides read TGTGCCAGCGATCGGGGGAACACCGGGGAGCTGTTTTTT.

This clone was found a few times. The V and J genes are TRBV7-6 and TRBJ1-2; 7 bases are a match to TRBD1. The V segment lost 5 bases and the J segment 0 bases; nucleotides outside the gene matches: 12. Per the germline V gene, CDR1 is SGHVS and CDR2 is FNYEAQ. The CDR3 totals 17 residues. This CDR3 is CASSQSGQNGANYGYTF. In DNA, the CDR3 is TGTGCCAGCAGCCAATCGGGACAGAATGGCGCTAACTATGGCTACACCTTC.

The chain couples TRBV14 to TRBJ2-2; 8 bases map to TRBD1. This CDR3 is built from 16 residues. V trimming: 0 bases; J trimming: 6 bases; junction bases outside the gene matches: 6. In germline, CDR1 is SGHDN, CDR2 FVKESK. CDR3 residues: CASSQDVDREAGELFF. CDR3 coding DNA: TGTGCCAGCAGCCAAGATGTGGACAGGGAGGCCGGGGAGCTGTTTTTT.

This clone was recorded many times. The chain has TRBV11-3 and TRBJ2-1, with D tentatively TRBD2 (7 bases). Germline CDR1 SGHNT, CDR2 YENEEA. The CDR3 runs to 14 residues. The V and J ends lost 6 bases and 7 bases respectively, with 16 bases between them. CDR3 nucleotide sequence: TGTGCCAGCAGGGACAGCGGGATGGGTAATGAGCAGTTCTTC. Amino acid sequence: CASRDSGMGNEQFF.

The CDR3 nucleotides read TGTGCCAGTAGTATAGCGGGAGGACGGCTTAGCAATCAGCCCCAGCATTTT. Its translation is CASSIAGGRLSNQPQHF. The chain has TRBV19 and TRBJ1-5; D uncertain. This CDR3 is 17 amino acids long. The V gene's germline CDR1 is LNHDA and CDR2 SQIVND (reference sequence). V lost 1 base and J lost 0, with 13 bases in between.